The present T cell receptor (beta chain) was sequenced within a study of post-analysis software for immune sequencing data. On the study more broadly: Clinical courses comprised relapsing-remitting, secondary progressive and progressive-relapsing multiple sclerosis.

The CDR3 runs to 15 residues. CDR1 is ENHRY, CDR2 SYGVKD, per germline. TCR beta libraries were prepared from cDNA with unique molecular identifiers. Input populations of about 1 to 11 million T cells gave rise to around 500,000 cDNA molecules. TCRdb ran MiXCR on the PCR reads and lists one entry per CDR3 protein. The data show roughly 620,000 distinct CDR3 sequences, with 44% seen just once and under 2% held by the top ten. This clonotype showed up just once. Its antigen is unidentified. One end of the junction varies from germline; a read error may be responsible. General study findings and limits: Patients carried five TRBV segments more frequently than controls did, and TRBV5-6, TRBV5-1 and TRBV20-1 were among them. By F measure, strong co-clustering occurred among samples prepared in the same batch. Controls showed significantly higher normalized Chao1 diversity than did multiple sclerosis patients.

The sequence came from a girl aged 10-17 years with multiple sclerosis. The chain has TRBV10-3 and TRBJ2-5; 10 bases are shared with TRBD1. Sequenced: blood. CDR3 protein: CAISEPGQGKETKYF. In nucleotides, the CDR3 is TGTGCCATCAGTGAGCCGGGACAGGGGAAAGAGACCAAGTACTTC.